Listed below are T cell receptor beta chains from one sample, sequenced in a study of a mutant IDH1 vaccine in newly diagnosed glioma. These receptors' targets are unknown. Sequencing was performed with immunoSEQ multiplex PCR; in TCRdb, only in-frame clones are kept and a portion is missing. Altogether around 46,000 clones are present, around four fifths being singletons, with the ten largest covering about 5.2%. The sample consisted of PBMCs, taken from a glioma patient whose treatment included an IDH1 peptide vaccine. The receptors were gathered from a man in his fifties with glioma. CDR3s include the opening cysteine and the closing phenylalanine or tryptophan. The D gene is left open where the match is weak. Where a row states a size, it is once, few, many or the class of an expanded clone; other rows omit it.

cdr3_aa: CASSWDNQETQYF
cdr3_nt: TGTGCCAGCAGTTGGGACAACCAAGAGACCCAGTACTTC
j_call: TRBJ2-5
clone_size: .
d_call: .
v_call: TRBV13

cdr3_aa: CASSGEGQNYGYTF
cdr3_nt: TGTGCCAGCAGTGGGGAGGGCCAGAACTATGGCTACACCTTC
j_call: TRBJ1-2
clone_size: .
d_call: .
v_call: TRBV6-6

cdr3_aa: CATSRDRTPRNQPQHF
cdr3_nt: TGTGCCACCAGCAGAGATAGGACTCCTCGCAATCAGCCCCAGCATTTT
j_call: TRBJ1-5
clone_size: .
d_call: .
v_call: TRBV15

cdr3_aa: CSVDPQSGTARNTEAFF
cdr3_nt: TGCAGCGTTGATCCACAGTCGGGAACTGCCAGGAACACTGAAGCTTTCTTT
j_call: TRBJ1-1
clone_size: .
d_call: .
v_call: TRBV29-1

cdr3_aa: CASGRQGLNSPLHF
cdr3_nt: TGTGCCAGCGGCCGACAGGGGCTGAATTCACCCCTCCACTTT
j_call: TRBJ1-6
clone_size: .
d_call: TRBD1
v_call: TRBV6-6

cdr3_aa: CASSPRAGGYGYTF
cdr3_nt: TGTGCCAGCAGCCCCAGGGCAGGGGGATATGGCTACACCTTC
j_call: TRBJ1-2
clone_size: .
d_call: TRBD1
v_call: TRBV5-5

cdr3_aa: CASRYGNYGYTF
cdr3_nt: TGTGCCAGCAGATACGGCAACTATGGCTACACCTTC
j_call: TRBJ1-2
clone_size: few
d_call: .
v_call: TRBV25-1

cdr3_aa: CASSPSSTGGGRYEQYF
cdr3_nt: TGTGCCAGCTCACCCTCCTCGACAGGGGGCGGTAGGTACGAGCAGTACTTC
j_call: TRBJ2-7
clone_size: .
d_call: TRBD1
v_call: TRBV18

cdr3_aa: CASSLEPDWGYGYTF
cdr3_nt: TGTGCCAGCAGCTTAGAGCCAGATTGGGGCTATGGCTACACCTTC
j_call: TRBJ1-2
clone_size: .
d_call: .
v_call: TRBV11-2

cdr3_aa: CASSSSDSEAFF
cdr3_nt: TGTGCCAGCAGCTCCTCCGATAGTGAAGCTTTCTTT
j_call: TRBJ1-1
clone_size: .
d_call: .
v_call: TRBV11-3

cdr3_aa: CASSLGLQGGTGELFF
cdr3_nt: TGTGCCAGCAGCTTAGGGCTACAGGGCGGAACCGGGGAGCTGTTTTTT
j_call: TRBJ2-2
clone_size: once
d_call: .
v_call: TRBV7-2

cdr3_aa: CASSYGPSTAGELFF
cdr3_nt: TGTGCCAGCAGTTACGGTCCTTCAACGGCTGGGGAGCTGTTTTTT
j_call: TRBJ2-2
clone_size: .
d_call: .
v_call: TRBV6-6

cdr3_aa: CASSSFIDWDRPSGHIEQYF
cdr3_nt: TGTGCCAGCAGTTCCTTTATAGATTGGGACAGGCCCTCAGGGCATATCGAGCAGTACTTC
j_call: TRBJ2-7
clone_size: .
d_call: TRBD1
v_call: TRBV28

cdr3_aa: CASSITKNAGELFF
cdr3_nt: TGTGCCAGTAGTATTACAAAGAACGCCGGGGAGCTGTTTTTT
j_call: TRBJ2-2
clone_size: .
d_call: .
v_call: TRBV19

cdr3_aa: CSVGGGGLGYTF
cdr3_nt: TGCAGCGTTGGTGGAGGGGGCCTAGGCTACACCTTC
j_call: TRBJ1-2
clone_size: .
d_call: TRBD1
v_call: TRBV29-1

cdr3_aa: CASSQGPFTSGTRGDTQYF
cdr3_nt: TGCGCCAGCAGCCAAGGCCCTTTTACTAGCGGGACGCGGGGAGATACGCAGTATTTT
j_call: TRBJ2-3
clone_size: .
d_call: TRBD2
v_call: TRBV4-1

cdr3_aa: CASSLTTIPGGRSGTIYF
cdr3_nt: TGTGCCAGCAGCTTAACCACCATCCCGGGAGGCAGGAGCGGGACCATATATTTT
j_call: TRBJ1-3
clone_size: .
d_call: .
v_call: TRBV7-9

cdr3_aa: CASSPGLAGYQETQYF
cdr3_nt: TGTGCCAGCTCACCGGGACTAGCGGGGTACCAAGAGACCCAGTACTTC
j_call: TRBJ2-5
clone_size: .
d_call: TRBD2
v_call: TRBV18

cdr3_aa: CASSVSYEQYF
cdr3_nt: TGTGCCAGCAGCGTATCCTACGAGCAGTACTTC
j_call: TRBJ2-7
clone_size: .
d_call: .
v_call: TRBV11-2

cdr3_aa: CASSPGSVPSTDTQYF
cdr3_nt: TGTGCCAGCTCACCAGGGAGCGTTCCTAGCACAGATACGCAGTATTTT
j_call: TRBJ2-3
clone_size: .
d_call: .
v_call: TRBV18

cdr3_aa: CASSPGGFDTDTQYF
cdr3_nt: TGTGCCAGCAGCCCCGGGGGGTTTGACACAGATACGCAGTATTTT
j_call: TRBJ2-3
clone_size: .
d_call: TRBD2
v_call: TRBV28

cdr3_aa: CATSRDRVPSSGNTIYF
cdr3_nt: TGTGCCACCAGCAGAGATCGGGTTCCGAGCTCTGGAAACACCATATATTTT
j_call: TRBJ1-3
clone_size: .
d_call: .
v_call: TRBV15

cdr3_aa: CASSQEPGENTEAFF
cdr3_nt: TGCGCCAGCAGCCAAGAGCCAGGGGAGAACACTGAAGCTTTCTTT
j_call: TRBJ1-1
clone_size: .
d_call: .
v_call: TRBV4-3

cdr3_aa: CASSFRPNEKLFF
cdr3_nt: TGTGCTAGCAGCTTCCGCCCCAATGAAAAACTGTTTTTT
j_call: TRBJ1-4
clone_size: .
d_call: .
v_call: TRBV7-7

cdr3_aa: CASSLWSARSGETQYF
cdr3_nt: TGTGCCAGCAGCTTATGGTCGGCCAGGTCGGGGGAGACCCAGTACTTC
j_call: TRBJ2-5
clone_size: .
d_call: .
v_call: TRBV11-2

cdr3_aa: CASSSQVNTEAFF
cdr3_nt: TGTGCCAGCAGCTCCCAGGTGAACACTGAAGCTTTCTTT
j_call: TRBJ1-1
clone_size: .
d_call: .
v_call: TRBV7-9

cdr3_aa: CASSLEMYEQYF
cdr3_nt: TGCGCCAGCAGCCTCGAGATGTACGAGCAGTACTTC
j_call: TRBJ2-7
clone_size: .
d_call: .
v_call: TRBV5-1

cdr3_aa: CASRASGGGNTIYF
cdr3_nt: TGTGCCAGCAGGGCCAGCGGGGGTGGAAACACCATATATTTT
j_call: TRBJ1-3
clone_size: .
d_call: .
v_call: TRBV25-1